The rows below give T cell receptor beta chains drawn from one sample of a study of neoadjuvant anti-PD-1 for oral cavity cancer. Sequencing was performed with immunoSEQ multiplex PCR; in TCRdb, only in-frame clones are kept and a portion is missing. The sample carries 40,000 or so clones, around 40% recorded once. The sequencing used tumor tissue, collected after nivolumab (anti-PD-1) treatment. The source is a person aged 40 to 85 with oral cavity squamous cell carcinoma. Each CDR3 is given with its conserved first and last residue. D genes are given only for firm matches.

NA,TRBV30,CAWRKRGGTAGLNEQFF
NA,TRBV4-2,CASSQEAAGNNEKLFF
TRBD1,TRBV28,CASSLGQPPEKLFF
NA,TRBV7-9,CATRREGGYTF
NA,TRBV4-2,CASSQDDGLRPDYEAFF
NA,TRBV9,CASSVAGGSYGYTF
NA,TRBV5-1,CASSLWASGDTEAFF
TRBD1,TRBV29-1,CSVDTGARSGEQYF
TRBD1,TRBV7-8,CASTGDTEAFF
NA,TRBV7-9,CASSLRLGGTGELFF
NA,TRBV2,CASVGSYEQYF
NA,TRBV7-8,CASSLLFVTSTDTQYF
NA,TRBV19,CASSISQQGNYGYTF
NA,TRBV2,CASRWGSIQYSNQPQHF
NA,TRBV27,CASSLRPSHGYTF
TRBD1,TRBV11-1,CASSHSWDRANEQFF
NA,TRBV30,CAWSHGSRNSPLHF
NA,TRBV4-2,CASSQEGLAQFF
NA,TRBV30,CAWKRSHTEAFF
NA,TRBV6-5,CASTVQGIQETQYF
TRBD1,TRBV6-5,CASSRGQGVPDTQYF
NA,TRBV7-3,CASSTRVGNEQFF
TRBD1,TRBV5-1,CASSQDRASTDTQYF
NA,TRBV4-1,CASSQDARNSEQYF
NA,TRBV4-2,CASTAADSYEQYF
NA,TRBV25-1,CASSTNRLFAGNTIYF
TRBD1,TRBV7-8,CASSARDRGLSYEQYF
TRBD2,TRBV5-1,CASTPAGVTYEQYF
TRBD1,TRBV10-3,CAISGTGRNNQPQHF
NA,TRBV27,CASSSGARGDYGYTF
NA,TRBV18,CASSPPGESDTQYF
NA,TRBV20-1,CRGGMTDGYTF
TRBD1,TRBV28,CASSQGTAGPTDTQYF
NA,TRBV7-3,CASSTTRSTGELFF
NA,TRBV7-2,CASSFSGSSYEQYF
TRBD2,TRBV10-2,CASGRLASFYNEQFF
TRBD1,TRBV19,CASRNTGADYGYTF
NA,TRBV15,CATSRDGQFYEQYF
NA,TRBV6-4,CASRAPGGELFNEQFF
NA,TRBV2,CASSNSYEQYF
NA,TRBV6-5,CASSYSSQLSEKLFF
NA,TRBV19,CASSMGWANTEAFF
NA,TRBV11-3,CASSYTEGYEQYF
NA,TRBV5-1,CATSKGPPTGTQYF
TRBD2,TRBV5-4,CASSLTSGTITDTQYF
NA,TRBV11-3,CASSADSYSNQPQHF
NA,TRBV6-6,CASSQGNQPQHF
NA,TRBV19,CASSPGLSETQYF
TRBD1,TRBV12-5,CASGPATGVTEAFF
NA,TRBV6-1,CASSEVGHQPQHF
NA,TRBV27,CASSYAADSNQPQHF